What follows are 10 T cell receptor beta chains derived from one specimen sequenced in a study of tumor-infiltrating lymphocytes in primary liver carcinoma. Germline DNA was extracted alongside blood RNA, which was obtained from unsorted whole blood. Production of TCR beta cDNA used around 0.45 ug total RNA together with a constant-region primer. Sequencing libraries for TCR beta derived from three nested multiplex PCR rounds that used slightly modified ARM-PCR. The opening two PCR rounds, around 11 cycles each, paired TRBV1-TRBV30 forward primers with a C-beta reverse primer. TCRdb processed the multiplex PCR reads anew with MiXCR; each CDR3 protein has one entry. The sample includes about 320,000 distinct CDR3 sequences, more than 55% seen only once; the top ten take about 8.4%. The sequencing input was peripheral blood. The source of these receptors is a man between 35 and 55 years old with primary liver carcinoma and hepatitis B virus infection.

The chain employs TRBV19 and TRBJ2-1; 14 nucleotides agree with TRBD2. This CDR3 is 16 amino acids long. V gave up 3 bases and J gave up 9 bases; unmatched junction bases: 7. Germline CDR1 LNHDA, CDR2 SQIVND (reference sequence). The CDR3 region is CASSIRGLAGGSEQFF. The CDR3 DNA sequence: TGTGCCAGTAGTATCCGAGGACTAGCGGGAGGTAGTGAGCAGTTCTTC.

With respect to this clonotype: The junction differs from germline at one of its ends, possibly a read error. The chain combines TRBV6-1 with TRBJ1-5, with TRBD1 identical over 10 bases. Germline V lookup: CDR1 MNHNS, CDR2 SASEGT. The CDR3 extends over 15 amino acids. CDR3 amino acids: CTSSLGQGGNQPQHF. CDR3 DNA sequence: TGTACCAGCAGTTTAGGACAGGGGGGCAATCAGCCCCAGCATTTT.

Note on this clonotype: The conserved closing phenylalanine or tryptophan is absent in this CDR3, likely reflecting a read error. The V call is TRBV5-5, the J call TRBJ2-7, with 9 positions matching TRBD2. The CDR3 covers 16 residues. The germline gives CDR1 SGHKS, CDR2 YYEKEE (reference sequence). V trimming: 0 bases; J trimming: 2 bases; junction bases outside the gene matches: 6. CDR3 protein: CASSLEASGETYEQYL. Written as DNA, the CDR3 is TGTGCCAGCAGCTTGGAGGCTAGCGGGGAAACCTACGAGCAGTACCTC.

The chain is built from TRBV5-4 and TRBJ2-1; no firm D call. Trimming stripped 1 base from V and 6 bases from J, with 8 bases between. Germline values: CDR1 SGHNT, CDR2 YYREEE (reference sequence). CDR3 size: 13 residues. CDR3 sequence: CASSLSSFNEQFF. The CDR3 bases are TGTGCCAGCAGCTTGTCTAGTTTCAATGAGCAGTTCTTC.

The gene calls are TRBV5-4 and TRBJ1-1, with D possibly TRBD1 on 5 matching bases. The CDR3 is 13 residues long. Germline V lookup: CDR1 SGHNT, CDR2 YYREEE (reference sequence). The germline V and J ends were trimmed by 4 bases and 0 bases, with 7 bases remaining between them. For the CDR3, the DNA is TGTGCCAGCAGCAGACAGATGAACACTGAAGCTTTCTTT. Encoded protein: CASSRQMNTEAFF.

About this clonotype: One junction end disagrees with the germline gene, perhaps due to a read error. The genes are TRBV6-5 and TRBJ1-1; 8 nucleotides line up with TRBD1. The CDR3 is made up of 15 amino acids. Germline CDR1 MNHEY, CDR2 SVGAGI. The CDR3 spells CASSVFRGLNTGAFF. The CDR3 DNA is TGTGCCAGCAGTGTATTCAGGGGGCTGAACACTGGAGCTTTCTTT.

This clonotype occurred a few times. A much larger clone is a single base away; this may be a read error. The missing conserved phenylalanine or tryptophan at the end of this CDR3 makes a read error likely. CDR3 sequence reads: CASSFQPGLAAPVELFS. CDR3 bases: TGTGCCAGCAGCTTCCAACCGGGACTAGCGGCGCCCGTTGAGCTGTTTTCT. The rearrangement joins TRBV11-1 to TRBJ2-2; 11 bases fit TRBD2. J gave up 11 bases and V 3 bases, and 14 bases lay outside the gene matches. The germline gives CDR1 SGHAT, CDR2 FQDESV (reference sequence). This CDR3 has 17 amino acids.

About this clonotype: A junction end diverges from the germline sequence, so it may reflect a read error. CDR3 sequence: CVSSRDRVPYEQYF. The CDR3 nucleotides are TGTGTCAGCAGCAGAGACAGGGTCCCCTACGAGCAGTACTTT. The V and J genes are TRBV11-2 and TRBJ2-7, with 7 bases fitting TRBD1. Per the germline V gene, CDR1 is SGHAT and CDR2 is FQNNGV. This CDR3 has 14 residues.

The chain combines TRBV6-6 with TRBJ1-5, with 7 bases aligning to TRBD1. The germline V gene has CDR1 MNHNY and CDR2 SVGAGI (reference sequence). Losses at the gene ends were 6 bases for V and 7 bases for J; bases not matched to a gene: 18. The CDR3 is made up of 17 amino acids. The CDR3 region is CASRARDARTQGQPQHF. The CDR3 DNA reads TGTGCCAGCAGAGCCCGGGACGCACGGACACAGGGGCAGCCCCAGCATTTT.

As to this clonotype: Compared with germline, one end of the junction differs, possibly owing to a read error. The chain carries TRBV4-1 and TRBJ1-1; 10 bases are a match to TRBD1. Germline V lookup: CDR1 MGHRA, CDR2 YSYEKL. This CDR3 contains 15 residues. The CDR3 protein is CASSHFKDRGEEASF. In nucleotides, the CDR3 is TGCGCCAGCAGCCATTTCAAGGACAGGGGGGAAGAAGCTTCCTTT.